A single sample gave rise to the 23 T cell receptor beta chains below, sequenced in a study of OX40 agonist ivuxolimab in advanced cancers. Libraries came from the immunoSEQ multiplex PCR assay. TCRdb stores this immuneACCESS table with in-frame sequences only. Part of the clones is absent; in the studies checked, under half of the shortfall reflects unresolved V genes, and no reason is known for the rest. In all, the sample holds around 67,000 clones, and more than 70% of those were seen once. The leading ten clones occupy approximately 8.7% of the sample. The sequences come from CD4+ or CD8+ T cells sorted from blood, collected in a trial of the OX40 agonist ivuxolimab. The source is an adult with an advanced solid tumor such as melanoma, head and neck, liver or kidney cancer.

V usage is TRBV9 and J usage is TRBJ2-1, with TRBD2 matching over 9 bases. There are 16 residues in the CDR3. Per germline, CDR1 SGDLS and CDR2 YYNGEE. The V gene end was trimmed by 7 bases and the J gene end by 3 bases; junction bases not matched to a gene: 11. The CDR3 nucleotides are TGTGCCAGCTCCAAGGGGGCTAGCGGGGTCTACAATGAGCAGTTCTTC. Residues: CASSKGASGVYNEQFF.

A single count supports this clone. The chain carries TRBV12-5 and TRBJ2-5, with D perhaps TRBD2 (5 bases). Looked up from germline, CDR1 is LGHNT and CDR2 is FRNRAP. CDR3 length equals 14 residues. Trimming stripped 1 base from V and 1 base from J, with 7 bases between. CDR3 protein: CASGLGGLQETQYF. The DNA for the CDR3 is TGTGCTAGTGGTTTGGGCGGACTCCAAGAGACCCAGTACTTC.

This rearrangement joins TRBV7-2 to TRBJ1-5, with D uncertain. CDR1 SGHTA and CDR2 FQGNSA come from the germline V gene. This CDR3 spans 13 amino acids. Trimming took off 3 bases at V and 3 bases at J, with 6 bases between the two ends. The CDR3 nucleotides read TGTGCCAGCAGCTTTGGCTACAATCAGCCCCAGCATTTT. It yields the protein CASSFGYNQPQHF.

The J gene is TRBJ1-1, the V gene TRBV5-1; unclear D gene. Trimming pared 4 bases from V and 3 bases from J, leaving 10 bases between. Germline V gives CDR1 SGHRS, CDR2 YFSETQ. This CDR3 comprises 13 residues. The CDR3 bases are TGCGCCAGCAGCCCAGGATTGGACACTGAAGCTTTCTTT. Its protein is CASSPGLDTEAFF.

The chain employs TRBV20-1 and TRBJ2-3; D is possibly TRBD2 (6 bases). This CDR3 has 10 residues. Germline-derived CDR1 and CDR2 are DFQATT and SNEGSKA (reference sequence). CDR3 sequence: CSWGADTQYF. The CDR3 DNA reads TGCTCATGGGGGGCAGATACGCAGTATTTT.

CDR3 nucleotide sequence: TGCGCCAGCAGCTGGCAGGGGCTTAGCACAGATACGCAGTATTTT. Its protein is CASSWQGLSTDTQYF. This rearrangement joins TRBV5-1 to TRBJ2-3; D might be TRBD1 (6 bases). CDR1 and CDR2 (germline): SGHRS, YFSETQ. V lost 3 bases and J lost 0, with 11 bases in between. This CDR3 has 15 amino acids.

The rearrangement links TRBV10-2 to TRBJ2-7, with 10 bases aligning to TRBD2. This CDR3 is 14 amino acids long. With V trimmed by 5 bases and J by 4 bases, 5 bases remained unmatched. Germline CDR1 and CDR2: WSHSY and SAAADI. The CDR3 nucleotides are TGCGCCAGCAGTCAGCGGGGGGGCATTTACGAGCAGTACTTC. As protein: CASSQRGGIYEQYF.

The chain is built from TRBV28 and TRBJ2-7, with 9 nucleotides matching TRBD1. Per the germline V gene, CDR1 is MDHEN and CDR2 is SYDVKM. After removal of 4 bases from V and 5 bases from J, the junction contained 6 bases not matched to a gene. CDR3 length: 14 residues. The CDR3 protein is CASSSGTGRHEQYF. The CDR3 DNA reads TGTGCCAGCAGTTCCGGGACAGGGAGGCACGAGCAGTACTTC. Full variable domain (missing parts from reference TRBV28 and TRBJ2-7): DVKVTQSSRYLVKRTGEKVFLECVQDMDHENMFWYRQDPGLGLRLIYFSYDVKMKEKGDIPEGYSVSREKKERFSLILESASTNQTSMYLCASSSGTGRHEQYFGPGTRLTVT.

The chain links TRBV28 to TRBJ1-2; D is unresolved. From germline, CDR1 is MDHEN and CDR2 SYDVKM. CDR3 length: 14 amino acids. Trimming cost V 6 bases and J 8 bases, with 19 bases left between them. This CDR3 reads CASSPPGNILGYTF. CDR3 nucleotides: TGTGCCAGCAGCCCACCGGGAAATATCCTCGGCTACACCTTC.

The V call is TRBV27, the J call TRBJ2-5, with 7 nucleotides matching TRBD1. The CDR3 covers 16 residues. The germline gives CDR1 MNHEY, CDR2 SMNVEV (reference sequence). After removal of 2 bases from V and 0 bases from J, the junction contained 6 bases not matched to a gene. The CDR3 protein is CASSLRNRGNQETQYF. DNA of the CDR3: TGTGCCAGCAGTTTAAGAAACAGGGGTAACCAAGAGACCCAGTACTTC.

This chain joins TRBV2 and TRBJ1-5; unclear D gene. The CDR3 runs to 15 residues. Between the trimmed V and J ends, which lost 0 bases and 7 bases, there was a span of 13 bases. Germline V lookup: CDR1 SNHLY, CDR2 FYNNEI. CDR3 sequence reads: CASSEAPRQSQPQHF. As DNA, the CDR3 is TGTGCCAGCAGTGAAGCGCCTAGGCAGTCCCAGCCCCAGCATTTT.

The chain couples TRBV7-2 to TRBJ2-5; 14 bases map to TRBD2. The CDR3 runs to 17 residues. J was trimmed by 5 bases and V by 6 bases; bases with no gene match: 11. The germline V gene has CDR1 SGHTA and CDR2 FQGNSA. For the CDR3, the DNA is TGTGCCAGCAGACCTGGGACTAGCGGGAGAGGTTGGGAGACCCAGTACTTC. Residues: CASRPGTSGRGWETQYF.

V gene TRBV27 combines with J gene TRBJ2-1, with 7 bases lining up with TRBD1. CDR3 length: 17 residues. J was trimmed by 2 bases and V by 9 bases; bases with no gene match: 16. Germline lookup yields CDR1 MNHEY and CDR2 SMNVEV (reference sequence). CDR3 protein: CASYRGVRVGTYNEQFF. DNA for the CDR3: TGTGCCAGTTACAGGGGAGTACGAGTGGGTACCTACAATGAGCAGTTCTTC.

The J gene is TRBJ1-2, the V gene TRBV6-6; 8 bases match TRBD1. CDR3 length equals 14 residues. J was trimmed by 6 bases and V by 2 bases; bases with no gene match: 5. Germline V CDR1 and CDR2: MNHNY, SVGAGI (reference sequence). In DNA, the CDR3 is TGTGCCAGCAGTTACCTCCAGGGGGCGCATGGCTACACCTTC. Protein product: CASSYLQGAHGYTF.

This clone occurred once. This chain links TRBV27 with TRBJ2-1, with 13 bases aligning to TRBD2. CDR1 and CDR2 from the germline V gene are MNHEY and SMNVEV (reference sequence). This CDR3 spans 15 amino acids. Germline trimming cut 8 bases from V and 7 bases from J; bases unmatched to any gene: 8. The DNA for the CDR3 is TGTGCCAGCTGGCGGACTAGCGGGGGTTGGAATGAGCAGTTCTTC. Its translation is CASWRTSGGWNEQFF.

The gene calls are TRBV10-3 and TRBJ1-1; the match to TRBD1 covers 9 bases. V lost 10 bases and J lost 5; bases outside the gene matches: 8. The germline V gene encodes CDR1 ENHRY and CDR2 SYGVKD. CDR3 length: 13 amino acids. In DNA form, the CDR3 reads TGTGCCACCCTCATCGACAGGGGGACTGAAGCTTTCTTT. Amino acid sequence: CATLIDRGTEAFF.

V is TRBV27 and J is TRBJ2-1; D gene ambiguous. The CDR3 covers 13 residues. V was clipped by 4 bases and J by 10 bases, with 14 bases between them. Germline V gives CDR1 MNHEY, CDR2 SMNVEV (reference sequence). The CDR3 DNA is TGTGCCAGCAGTTCTTCCCCCACCAGGGAGCAGTTCTTC. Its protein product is CASSSSPTREQFF.

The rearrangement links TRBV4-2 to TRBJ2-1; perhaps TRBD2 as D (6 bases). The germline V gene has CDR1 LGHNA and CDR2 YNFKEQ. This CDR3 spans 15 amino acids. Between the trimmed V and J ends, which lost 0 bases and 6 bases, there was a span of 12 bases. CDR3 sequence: CASSQDSGLFNEQFF. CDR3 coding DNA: TGTGCCAGCAGCCAAGATTCGGGACTGTTCAATGAGCAGTTCTTC.

The CDR3 DNA is TGCGCCAGCAGCTTGGGGGGACACAATGAGCAGTTCTTC. Translation: CASSLGGHNEQFF. V usage is TRBV5-1 and J usage is TRBJ2-1; the D call may be TRBD1 or TRBD2 (5 bases each). This CDR3 has 13 residues. Trimming shortened V by 0 bases and J by 5 bases, and 6 bases separated the two germline ends. CDR1 and CDR2 (germline): SGHRS, YFSETQ. Filled out from reference TRBV5-1 and TRBJ2-1, the complete variable domain reads KAGVTQTPRYLIKTRGQQVTLSCSPISGHRSVSWYQQTPGQGLQFLFEYFSETQRNKGNFPGRFSGRQFSNSRSEMNVSTLELGDSALYLCASSLGGHNEQFFGPGTRLTVL.

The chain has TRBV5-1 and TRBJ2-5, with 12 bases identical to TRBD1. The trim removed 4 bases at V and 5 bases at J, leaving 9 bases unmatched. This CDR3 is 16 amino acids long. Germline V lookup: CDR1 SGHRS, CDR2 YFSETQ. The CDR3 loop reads CASSLTGTGGWETQYF. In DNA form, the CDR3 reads TGCGCCAGCAGCCTGACCGGGACAGGGGGCTGGGAGACCCAGTACTTC.

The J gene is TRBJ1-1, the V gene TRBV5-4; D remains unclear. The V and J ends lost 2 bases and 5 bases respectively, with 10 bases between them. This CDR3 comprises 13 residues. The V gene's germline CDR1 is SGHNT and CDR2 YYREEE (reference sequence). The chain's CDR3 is CASSFGVGTEAFF. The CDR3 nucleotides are TGTGCCAGCAGCTTCGGGGTAGGGACTGAAGCTTTCTTT.

The CDR3 sequence is CASSQSIQAGSPLHF. The CDR3 DNA reads as TGCGCCAGCAGCCAAAGTATACAGGCTGGTTCACCCCTCCACTTT. The rearrangement uses TRBV4-3 and TRBJ1-6, with D possibly TRBD1 on 5 matching bases. This CDR3 is 15 amino acids long. V lost 2 bases and J lost 9, with 14 bases in between. Germline V gene sequence: CDR1 LGHNA, CDR2 YSLEER.

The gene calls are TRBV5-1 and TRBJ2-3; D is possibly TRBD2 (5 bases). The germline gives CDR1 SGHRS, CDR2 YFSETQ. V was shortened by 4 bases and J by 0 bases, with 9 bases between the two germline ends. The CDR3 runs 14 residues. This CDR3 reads CASSPRTSTDTQYF. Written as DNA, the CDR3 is TGCGCCAGCAGCCCTAGGACTAGCACAGATACGCAGTATTTT.